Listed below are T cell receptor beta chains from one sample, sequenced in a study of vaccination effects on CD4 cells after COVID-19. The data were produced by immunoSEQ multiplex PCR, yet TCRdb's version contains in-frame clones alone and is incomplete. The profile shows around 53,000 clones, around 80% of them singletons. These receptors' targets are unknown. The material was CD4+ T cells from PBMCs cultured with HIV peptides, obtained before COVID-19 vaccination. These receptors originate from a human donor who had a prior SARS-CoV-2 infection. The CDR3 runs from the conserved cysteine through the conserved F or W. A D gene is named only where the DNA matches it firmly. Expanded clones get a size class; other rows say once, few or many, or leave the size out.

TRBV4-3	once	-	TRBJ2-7	CASSQDLGRGSYEQYF	TGCGCCAGCAGCCAAGATCTCGGAAGGGGGTCCTACGAGCAGTACTTC
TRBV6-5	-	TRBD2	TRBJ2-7	CASSHRTSDSYEQYF	TGTGCCAGCAGTCATCGGACTAGCGACTCCTACGAGCAGTACTTC
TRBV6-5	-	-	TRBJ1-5	CASRRDTNQPQHF	TGTGCCAGCAGGCGGGACACCAATCAGCCCCAGCATTTT
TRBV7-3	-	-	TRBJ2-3	CASSPRVGNTDTQYF	TGTGCCAGCAGCCCTAGGGTGGGGAACACAGATACGCAGTATTTT
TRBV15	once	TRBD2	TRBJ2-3	CATSRGSGGAIDTQYF	TGTGCCACCAGCAGAGGTAGCGGGGGGGCTATAGATACGCAGTATTTT
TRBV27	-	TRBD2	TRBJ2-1	CASSSLGLAGGLGQFF	TGTGCCAGCAGTTCCCTTGGACTAGCGGGGGGTCTCGGGCAGTTCTTC
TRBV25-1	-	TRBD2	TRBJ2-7	CARSISGSYEQYF	TGTGCCAGGTCGATCAGCGGGAGCTACGAGCAGTACTTC
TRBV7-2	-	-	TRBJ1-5	CASSLTARSNQPQHF	TGTGCCAGCAGCTTAACGGCGCGGAGCAATCAGCCCCAGCATTTT
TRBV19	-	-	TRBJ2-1	CASRTEGQSYNEQFF	TGTGCCAGTAGGACGGAGGGACAGAGCTACAATGAGCAGTTCTTC
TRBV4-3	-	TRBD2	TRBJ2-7	CASSQRLADYEQYF	TGCGCCAGCAGCCAGCGACTAGCGGACTACGAGCAGTACTTC
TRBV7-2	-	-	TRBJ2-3	CASSPTRRTGTDTQYF	TGTGCCAGCAGCCCGACGAGACGAACGGGCACAGATACGCAGTATTTT
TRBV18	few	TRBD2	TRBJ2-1	CASSRPGLASSYNEQFF	TGTGCCAGCTCACGGCCGGGACTAGCGAGCTCCTACAATGAGCAGTTCTTC
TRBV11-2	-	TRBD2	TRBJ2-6	CASSSRTSGRMSGANVLTF	TGTGCCAGCAGCTCTAGAACTAGCGGGAGGATGTCCGGGGCCAACGTCCTGACTTTC
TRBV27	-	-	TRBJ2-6	CASSHRGSDRDSGANVLTF	TGTGCCAGCAGCCACAGAGGTTCCGACAGAGACTCTGGGGCCAACGTCCTGACTTTC
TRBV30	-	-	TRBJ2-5	CAWSVREGPQETQYF	TGTGCCTGGAGTGTGAGAGAGGGGCCCCAAGAGACCCAGTACTTC
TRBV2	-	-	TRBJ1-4	CASSTTGWELHTTNEKLFF	TGTGCCAGCAGCACCACAGGGTGGGAGTTACACACAACTAATGAAAAACTGTTTTTT
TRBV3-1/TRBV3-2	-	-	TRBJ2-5	CASSQNLLETQYF	TGTGCCAGCAGCCAAAACTTGTTAGAGACCCAGTACTTC
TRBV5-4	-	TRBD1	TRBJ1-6	CASSRRDSVNSPLHF	TGTGCCAGCAGCAGGCGGGACAGTGTAAATTCACCCCTCCACTTT
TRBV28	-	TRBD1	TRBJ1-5	CASSLGTGDQPQHF	TGTGCCAGCAGTTTGGGGACAGGGGATCAGCCCCAGCATTTT
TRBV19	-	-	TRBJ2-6	CASSIGPSGANVLTF	TGTGCCAGTAGTATAGGCCCCTCTGGGGCCAACGTCCTGACTTTC
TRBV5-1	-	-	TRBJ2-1	CASSLDWPRYSEQFF	TGCGCCAGCAGCTTGGATTGGCCGCGTTACAGTGAGCAGTTCTTC
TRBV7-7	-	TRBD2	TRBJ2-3	CASSSGLARADTQYF	TGTGCTAGCAGCTCAGGACTAGCGCGGGCAGATACGCAGTATTTT
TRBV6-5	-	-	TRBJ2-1	CASIIRLVSYNEQFF	TGTGCCAGCATAATTCGACTAGTCTCCTACAATGAGCAGTTCTTC
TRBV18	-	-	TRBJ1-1	CASSPQGTTGHTEAFF	TGTGCCAGCTCACCCCAAGGGACAACCGGGCACACTGAAGCTTTCTTT
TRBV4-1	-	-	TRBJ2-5	CASSHRDQETQYF	TGCGCCAGCAGCCACCGGGACCAAGAGACCCAGTACTTC
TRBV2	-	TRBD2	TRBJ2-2	CASSVRLAGTSGELFF	TGTGCCAGCAGTGTAAGACTAGCGGGAACGTCCGGGGAGCTGTTTTTT
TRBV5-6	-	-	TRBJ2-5	CASSAGLWRDGQETQYF	TGTGCCAGCAGCGCGGGACTTTGGCGGGATGGACAAGAGACCCAGTACTTC
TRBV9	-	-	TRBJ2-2	CASSVGRGNTGELFF	TGTGCCAGCAGCGTAGGCCGGGGGAACACCGGGGAGCTGTTTTTT
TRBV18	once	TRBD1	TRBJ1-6	CASSAGTGDSPLHF	TGTGCCAGCTCGGCCGGGACAGGGGACTCACCCCTCCACTTT
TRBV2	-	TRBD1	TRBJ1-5	CASRRGTANSNQPQHF	TGTGCCAGCAGGAGGGGGACAGCAAATAGCAATCAGCCCCAGCATTTT